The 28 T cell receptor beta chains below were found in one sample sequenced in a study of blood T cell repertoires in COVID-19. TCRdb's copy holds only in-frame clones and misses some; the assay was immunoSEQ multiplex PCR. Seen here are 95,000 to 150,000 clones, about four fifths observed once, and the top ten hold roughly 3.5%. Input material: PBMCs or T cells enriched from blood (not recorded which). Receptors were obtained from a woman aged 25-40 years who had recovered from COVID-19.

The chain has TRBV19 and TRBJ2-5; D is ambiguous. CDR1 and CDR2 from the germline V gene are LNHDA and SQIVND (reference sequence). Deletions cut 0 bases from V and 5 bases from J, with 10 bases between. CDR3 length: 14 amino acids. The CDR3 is CASSIDRGRETQYF. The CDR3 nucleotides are TGTGCCAGTAGTATAGATCGAGGAAGGGAGACCCAGTACTTC.

The CDR3 nucleotides read TGTGCCAGCAGCAGGCCGGGACTCCCAATAGGCTACGAGCAGTACTTC. Protein: CASSRPGLPIGYEQYF. V is TRBV7-2 and J is TRBJ2-7; D might be TRBD2 (6 bases). V lost 5 bases to trimming and J lost 3 bases, with 20 bases between them. The CDR3 has 16 amino acids. CDR1 SGHTA and CDR2 FQGNSA come from the germline V gene.

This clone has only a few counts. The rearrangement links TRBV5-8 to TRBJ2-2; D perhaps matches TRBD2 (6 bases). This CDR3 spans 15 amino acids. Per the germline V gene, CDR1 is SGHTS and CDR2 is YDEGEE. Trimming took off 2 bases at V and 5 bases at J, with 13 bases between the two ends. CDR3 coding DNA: TGTGCCAGCAGCTTAGGAGGGAGAGGAACCGGGGAGCTGTTTTTT. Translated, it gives CASSLGGRGTGELFF.

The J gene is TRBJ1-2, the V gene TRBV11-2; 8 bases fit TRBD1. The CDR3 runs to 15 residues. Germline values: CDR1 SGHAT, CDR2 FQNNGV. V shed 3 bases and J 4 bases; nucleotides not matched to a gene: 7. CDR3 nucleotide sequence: TGTGCCAGCAGCTTCGGGGCAGGGGGCACCTATGGCTACACCTTC. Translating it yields CASSFGAGGTYGYTF.

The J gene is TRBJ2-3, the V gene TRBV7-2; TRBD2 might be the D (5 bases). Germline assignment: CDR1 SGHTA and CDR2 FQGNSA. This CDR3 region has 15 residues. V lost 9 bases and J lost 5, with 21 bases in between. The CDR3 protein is CASKPSAGFRDTQYF. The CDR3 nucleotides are TGTGCCAGTAAACCGTCGGCGGGTTTTAGAGATACGCAGTATTTT.

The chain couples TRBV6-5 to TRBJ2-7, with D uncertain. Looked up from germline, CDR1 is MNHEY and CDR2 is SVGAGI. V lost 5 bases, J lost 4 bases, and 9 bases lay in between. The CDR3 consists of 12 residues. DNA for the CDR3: TGTGCCAGCAGTAGTACTGGTTACGAGCAGTACTTC. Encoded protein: CASSSTGYEQYF.

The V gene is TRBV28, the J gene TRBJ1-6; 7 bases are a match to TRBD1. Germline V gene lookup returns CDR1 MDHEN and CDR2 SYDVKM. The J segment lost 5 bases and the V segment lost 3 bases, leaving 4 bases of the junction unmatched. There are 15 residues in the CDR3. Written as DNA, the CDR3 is TGTGCCAGCAGTTTTCTGGGACAGAATAATTCACCCCTCCACTTT. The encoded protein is CASSFLGQNNSPLHF. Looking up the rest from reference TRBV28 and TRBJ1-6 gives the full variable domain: DVKVTQSSRYLVKRTGEKVFLECVQDMDHENMFWYRQDPGLGLRLIYFSYDVKMKEKGDIPEGYSVSREKKERFSLILESASTNQTSMYLCASSFLGQNNSPLHFGNGTRLTVT.

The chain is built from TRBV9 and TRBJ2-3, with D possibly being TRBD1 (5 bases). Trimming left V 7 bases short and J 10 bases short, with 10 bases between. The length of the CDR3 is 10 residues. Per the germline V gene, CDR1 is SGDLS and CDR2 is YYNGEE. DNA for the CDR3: TGTGCCAGCGGCTTGGGGCCGCAGTATTTT. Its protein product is CASGLGPQYF.

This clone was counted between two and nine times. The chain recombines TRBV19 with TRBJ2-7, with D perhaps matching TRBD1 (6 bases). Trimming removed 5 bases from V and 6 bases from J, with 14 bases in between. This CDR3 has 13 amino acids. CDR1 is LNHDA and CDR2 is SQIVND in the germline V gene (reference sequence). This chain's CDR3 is CASSVLQGFEQYF. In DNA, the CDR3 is TGTGCCAGTAGTGTACTACAGGGCTTCGAGCAGTACTTC.

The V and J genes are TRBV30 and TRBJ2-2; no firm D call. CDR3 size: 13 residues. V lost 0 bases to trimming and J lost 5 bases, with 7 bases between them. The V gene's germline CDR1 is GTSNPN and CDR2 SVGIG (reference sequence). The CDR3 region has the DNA TGTGCCTGGAGTGTTAGAACTACCGGGGAGCTGTTTTTT. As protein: CAWSVRTTGELFF.

The CDR3: CASSDRRPFCEQYF. For the CDR3, the DNA is TGCGCCAGCAGTGACAGGCGCCCATTTTGCGAGCAGTACTTC. The chain recombines TRBV10-1 with TRBJ2-7; D gene uncertain. The CDR3 length is 14 residues. Trimming pared 3 bases from V and 6 bases from J, leaving 15 bases between. The germline gives CDR1 WNHNN, CDR2 SYGVQD (reference sequence).

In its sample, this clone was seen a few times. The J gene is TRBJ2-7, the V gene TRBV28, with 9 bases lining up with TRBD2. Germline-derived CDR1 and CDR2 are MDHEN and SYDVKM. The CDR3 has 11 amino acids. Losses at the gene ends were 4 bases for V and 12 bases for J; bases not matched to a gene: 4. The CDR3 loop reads CASSSGLAAYF. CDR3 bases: TGTGCCAGCAGTTCGGGACTAGCAGCGTACTTC.

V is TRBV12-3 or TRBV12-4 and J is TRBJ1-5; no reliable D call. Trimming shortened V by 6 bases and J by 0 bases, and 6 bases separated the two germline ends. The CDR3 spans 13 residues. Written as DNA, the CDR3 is TGTGCCAGCAGCGTCTATAGCAATCAGCCCCAGCATTTT. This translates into CASSVYSNQPQHF.

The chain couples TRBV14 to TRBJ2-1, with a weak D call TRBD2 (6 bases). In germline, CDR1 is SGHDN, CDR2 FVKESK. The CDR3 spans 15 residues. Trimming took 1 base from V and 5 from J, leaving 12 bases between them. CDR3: CASSQVTAGNNEQFF. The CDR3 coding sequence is TGTGCCAGCAGCCAAGTCACGGCGGGAAACAATGAGCAGTTCTTC.

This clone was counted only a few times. This chain's CDR3 is CAISQGLGDSPLHF. CDR3 nucleotides: TGTGCCATCAGCCAGGGTCTAGGGGATTCACCCCTCCACTTT. The chain couples TRBV10-3 to TRBJ1-6, with D possibly TRBD1 on 5 matching bases. Between the trimmed V and J ends, which lost 6 bases and 8 bases, there was a span of 14 bases. CDR1 and CDR2 (germline): ENHRY, SYGVKD. The CDR3 length is 14 residues.

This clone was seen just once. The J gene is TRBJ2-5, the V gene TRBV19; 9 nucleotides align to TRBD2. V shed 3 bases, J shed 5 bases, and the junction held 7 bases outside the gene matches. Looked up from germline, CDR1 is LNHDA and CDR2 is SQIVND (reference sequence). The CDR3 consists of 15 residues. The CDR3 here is CASSMLAGSMETQYF. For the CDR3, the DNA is TGTGCCAGTAGTATGCTAGCGGGATCGATGGAGACCCAGTACTTC.

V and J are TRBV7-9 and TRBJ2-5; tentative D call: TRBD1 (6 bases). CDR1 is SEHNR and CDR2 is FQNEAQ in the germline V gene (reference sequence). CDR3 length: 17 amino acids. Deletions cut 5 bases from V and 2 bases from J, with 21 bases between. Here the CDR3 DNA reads TGTGCCAGCAGCCCCAGCCGAGCCCAGGGGACGCAAGAGACCCAGTACTTC. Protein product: CASSPSRAQGTQETQYF.

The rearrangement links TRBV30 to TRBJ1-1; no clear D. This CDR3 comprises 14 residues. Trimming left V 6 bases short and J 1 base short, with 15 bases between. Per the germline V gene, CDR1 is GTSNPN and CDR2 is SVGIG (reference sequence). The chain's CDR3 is CACYSRARNTEAFF. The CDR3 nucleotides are TGTGCCTGCTACTCTCGAGCCCGGAACACTGAAGCTTTCTTT.

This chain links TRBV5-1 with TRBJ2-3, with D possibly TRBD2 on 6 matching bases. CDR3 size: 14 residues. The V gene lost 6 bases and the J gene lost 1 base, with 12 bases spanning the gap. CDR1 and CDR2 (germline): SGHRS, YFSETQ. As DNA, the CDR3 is TGCGCCAGCAACCAGTGGGGGGGCACAGATACGCAGTATTTT. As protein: CASNQWGGTDTQYF. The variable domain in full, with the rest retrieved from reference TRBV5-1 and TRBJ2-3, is KAGVTQTPRYLIKTRGQQVTLSCSPISGHRSVSWYQQTPGQGLQFLFEYFSETQRNKGNFPGRFSGRQFSNSRSEMNVSTLELGDSALYLCASNQWGGTDTQYFGPGTRLTVL.

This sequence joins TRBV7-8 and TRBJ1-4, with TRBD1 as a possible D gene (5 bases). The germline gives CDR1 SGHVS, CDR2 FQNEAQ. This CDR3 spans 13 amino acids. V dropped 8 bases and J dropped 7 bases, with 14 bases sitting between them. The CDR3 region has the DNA TGTGCCAGCCAAGCCCGGGGGGGTGAAAAACTGTTTTTT. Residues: CASQARGGEKLFF.

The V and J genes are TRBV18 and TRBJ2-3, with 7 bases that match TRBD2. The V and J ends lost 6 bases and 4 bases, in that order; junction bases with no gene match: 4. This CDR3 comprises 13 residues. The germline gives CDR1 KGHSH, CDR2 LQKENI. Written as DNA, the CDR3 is TGTGCCAGCTCGCGGACTAGTTCAGATACGCAGTATTTT. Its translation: CASSRTSSDTQYF. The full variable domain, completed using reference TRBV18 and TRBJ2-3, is NAGVMQNPRHLVRRRGQEARLRCSPMKGHSHVYWYRQLPEEGLKFMVYLQKENIIDESGMPKERFSAEFPKEGPSILRIQQVVRGDSAAYFCASSRTSSDTQYFGPGTRLTVL.

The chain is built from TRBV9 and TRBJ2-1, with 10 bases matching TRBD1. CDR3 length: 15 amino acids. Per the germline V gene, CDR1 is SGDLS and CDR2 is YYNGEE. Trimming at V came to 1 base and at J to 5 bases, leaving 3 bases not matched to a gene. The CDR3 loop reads CASSVRDRGNNEQFF. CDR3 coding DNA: TGTGCCAGCAGCGTAAGGGACAGGGGTAACAATGAGCAGTTCTTC.

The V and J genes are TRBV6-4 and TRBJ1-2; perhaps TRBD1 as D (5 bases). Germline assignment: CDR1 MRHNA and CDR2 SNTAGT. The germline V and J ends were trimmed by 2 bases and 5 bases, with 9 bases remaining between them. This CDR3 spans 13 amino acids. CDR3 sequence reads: CASSDGGAYGYTF. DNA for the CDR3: TGTGCCAGCAGTGACGGTGGGGCTTATGGCTACACCTTC.

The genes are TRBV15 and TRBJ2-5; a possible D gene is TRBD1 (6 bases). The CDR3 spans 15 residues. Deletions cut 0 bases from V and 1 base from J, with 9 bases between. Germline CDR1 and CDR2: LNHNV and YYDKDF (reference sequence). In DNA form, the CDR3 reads TGTGCCACCAGCAGAGAGGGGGCGGTCCAAGAGACCCAGTACTTC. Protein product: CATSREGAVQETQYF.

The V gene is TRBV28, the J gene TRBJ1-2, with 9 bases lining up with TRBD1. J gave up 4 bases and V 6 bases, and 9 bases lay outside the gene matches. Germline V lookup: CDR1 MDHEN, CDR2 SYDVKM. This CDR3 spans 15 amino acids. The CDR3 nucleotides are TGTGCCAGCAGCTACCCGGGACAGGGCGGCTATGGCTACACCTTC. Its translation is CASSYPGQGGYGYTF.

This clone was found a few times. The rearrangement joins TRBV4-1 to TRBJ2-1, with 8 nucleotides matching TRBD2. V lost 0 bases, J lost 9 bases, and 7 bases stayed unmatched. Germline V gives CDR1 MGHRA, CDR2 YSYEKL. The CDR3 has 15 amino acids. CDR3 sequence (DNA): TGCGCCAGCAGCCAAGAGATTGGGACTAGTAGTGAGCAGTTCTTC. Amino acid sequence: CASSQEIGTSSEQFF.

CDR3 sequence reads: CASSPPGQGVYTF. CDR3 in DNA: TGTGCCAGCAGTCCACCGGGACAGGGAGTCTACACCTTC. The chain is built from TRBV28 and TRBJ1-2; the match to TRBD1 covers 9 bases. Germline CDR1 reads MDHEN; CDR2 reads SYDVKM. The length of the CDR3 is 13 residues. J was trimmed by 10 bases and V by 5 bases; bases with no gene match: 8.

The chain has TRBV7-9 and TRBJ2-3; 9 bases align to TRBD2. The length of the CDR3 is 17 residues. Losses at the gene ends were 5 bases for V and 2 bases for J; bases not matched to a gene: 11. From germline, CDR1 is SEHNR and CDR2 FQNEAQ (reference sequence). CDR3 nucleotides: TGTGCCAGCAGCAATTGGAGGGGCGGGAGGGCCACAGATACGCAGTATTTT. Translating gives CASSNWRGGRATDTQYF.